One T cell receptor beta chain is described in this entry. Its antigen is unknown. The V and J ends lost 2 bases and 1 base respectively, with 6 bases between them. Germline CDR1 MDHEN, CDR2 SYDVKM. The CDR3 loop spans 14 amino acids. All participating donors were Caucasian adults from Nashville, Tennessee. From CD4+ cells came CD45RA+ naive and CD45RA-negative memory subsets. This record belongs to a study of shared clonotypes between healthy human individuals. Generated by immunoSEQ multiplex PCR, the TCRdb table keeps only in-frame clones and is missing some. The data show hundreds of thousands of clones, around 67% seen once. Findings and limits, study-wide: Clonotypes that were shared across a handful of donors made up about 5.1% of naive CD4 clonotypes.

The chain has TRBV28 and TRBJ1-3, with D possibly matching TRBD1 (6 bases). Sequenced sample: memory CD4+ T cells sorted from blood. Sample subset: CD45RA-negative fraction. The source of this sequence is a woman aged 25 to 39 in good health. CDR3 DNA sequence: TGTGCCAGCAGTTTAAGGGGGTCTGGAAACACCATATATTTT. It translates to CASSLRGSGNTIYF.